These T cell receptor beta chains were read from a single sample in a study of blood T cell repertoires in COVID-19. The data were produced by immunoSEQ multiplex PCR, yet TCRdb's version contains in-frame clones alone and is incomplete. Among under 20,000 clones listed, approximately 91% were seen once. Sequencing was done on a sample of peripheral blood. These receptors came from a human donor in a cohort sampled during active COVID-19. The CDR3 runs from the conserved cysteine through the conserved F or W. Fields, in order: CDR3 protein, CDR3 DNA, V gene, J gene, D gene, clone size. A D gene is named only where the DNA matches it firmly. Size values are once, few and many counts, or a class for expanded clones, and some rows have none.

CASSQNQGVGSPLHF,TGTGCCAGCAGCCAAAACCAGGGGGTAGGATCACCCCTCCACTTT,TRBV3-1/TRBV3-2,TRBJ1-6,TRBD1,.
CASSIAGGPSYEQYF,TGCGCCAGCAGTATAGCGGGGGGCCCGTCCTACGAGCAGTACTTC,TRBV5-1,TRBJ2-7,TRBD2,.
CATSDSGTGVGNQPQHF,TGTGCCACCAGTGACTCGGGGACAGGGGTTGGCAATCAGCCCCAGCATTTT,TRBV24-1,TRBJ1-5,TRBD1,.
CASRASGGRFNEQFF,TGTGCCAGCAGAGCTAGCGGGGGGCGCTTCAATGAGCAGTTCTTC,TRBV6-5,TRBJ2-1,TRBD2,once
CSVNSGNEQFF,TGCAGCGTGAACAGCGGGAATGAGCAGTTCTTC,TRBV29-1,TRBJ2-1,.,.
CASSKDRGPNEQYF,TGTGCCAGCAGCAAAGACAGGGGGCCCAACGAGCAGTACTTC,TRBV5-4,TRBJ2-7,TRBD1,.
CASSLTGGQGEQFF,TGTGCCAGCAGCTTAACAGGAGGGCAAGGTGAGCAGTTCTTC,TRBV7-3,TRBJ2-1,.,.
CASSYRGSGANVLTF,TGTGCCAGCAGTTATAGGGGATCTGGGGCCAACGTCCTGACTTTC,TRBV6-5,TRBJ2-6,.,.
CASSAREAYEQYF,TGTGCCAGCAGTGCGCGGGAGGCTTACGAGCAGTACTTC,TRBV5-4,TRBJ2-7,TRBD2,.
CASSRVTNTGELFF,TGCGCCAGCAGCCGGGTTACTAACACCGGGGAGCTGTTTTTT,TRBV5-1,TRBJ2-2,.,once
CASSLVQQSSGNTIYF,TGCGCCAGCAGCTTGGTACAACAGAGCTCTGGAAACACCATATATTTT,TRBV5-1,TRBJ1-3,.,.
CASSQGGGSLNTEAFF,TGTGCCAGCAGCCAAGGGGGGGGCAGCCTGAACACTGAAGCTTTCTTT,TRBV3-1/TRBV3-2,TRBJ1-1,.,.
CASSLSVSGTTDTQYF,TGTGCCAGCAGCCTAAGTGTGAGCGGAACCACAGATACGCAGTATTTT,TRBV9,TRBJ2-3,.,.
CASSLILAGVSYEQYF,TGTGCCAGCAGCTTAATCCTGGCGGGCGTCTCCTACGAGCAGTACTTC,TRBV7-3,TRBJ2-7,.,.
CSAGGQPQHF,TGCAGTGCCGGAGGTCAGCCCCAGCATTTT,TRBV20-1,TRBJ1-5,.,.
CASSPRRVSNQPQHF,TGTGCCAGCTCACCACGCCGGGTTAGCAATCAGCCCCAGCATTTT,TRBV18,TRBJ1-5,.,.
CASSPGGTLETQYF,TGTGCCAGTAGTCCGGGGGGGACACTGGAGACCCAGTACTTC,TRBV19,TRBJ2-5,TRBD2,.
CASSLEASGTDTQYF,TGCGCCAGCAGCTTGGAGGCTAGCGGGACAGATACGCAGTATTTT,TRBV5-1,TRBJ2-3,TRBD2,.
CATRNRDSLNTGELFF,TGTGCCACCAGAAACCGGGACAGCTTGAACACCGGGGAGCTGTTTTTT,TRBV24-1,TRBJ2-2,TRBD1,.
CSVGALSAGGNDEQFF,TGCAGCGTTGGTGCCTTGAGCGCGGGAGGGAACGATGAGCAGTTCTTC,TRBV29-1,TRBJ2-1,TRBD2,.
CASSSNGDQPQHF,TGCGCCAGCAGCTCAAACGGGGATCAGCCCCAGCATTTT,TRBV5-1,TRBJ1-5,.,.
CASSLGGQAPSTGELFF,TGTGCCAGCTCACTGGGAGGACAGGCTCCAAGCACCGGGGAGCTGTTTTTT,TRBV18,TRBJ2-2,.,once
CASLPLAGAFSEQFF,TGTGCCAGCCTTCCCCTCGCGGGGGCCTTCAGTGAGCAGTTCTTC,TRBV27,TRBJ2-1,.,.
CASLLSNTEAFF,TGTGCCAGCCTATTATCAAACACTGAAGCTTTCTTT,TRBV6-5,TRBJ1-1,.,.
CASSDRGTEAFF,TGTGCCAGTAGCGACCGAGGGACTGAAGCTTTCTTT,TRBV14,TRBJ1-1,.,once
CASSRRGRRTDTQYF,TGTGCCAGCAGCCGGCGGGGAAGGAGGACAGATACGCAGTATTTT,TRBV9,TRBJ2-3,.,.
CASSPSVIYEQYF,TGTGCCAGTTCCCCTTCGGTTATATACGAGCAGTACTTC,TRBV19,TRBJ2-7,.,.
CASSLEPGDYEQYF,TGTGCCAGCAGCTTAGAACCCGGTGACTACGAGCAGTACTTC,TRBV7-2,TRBJ2-7,.,.
CASSLRGQETQYF,TGTGCCAGCAGCTTGCGGGGCCAAGAGACCCAGTACTTC,TRBV7-9,TRBJ2-5,.,.
CASSPGQGPGNTIYF,TGTGCCAGCAGCCCGGGACAGGGGCCAGGAAACACCATATATTTT,TRBV11-3,TRBJ1-3,TRBD1,.